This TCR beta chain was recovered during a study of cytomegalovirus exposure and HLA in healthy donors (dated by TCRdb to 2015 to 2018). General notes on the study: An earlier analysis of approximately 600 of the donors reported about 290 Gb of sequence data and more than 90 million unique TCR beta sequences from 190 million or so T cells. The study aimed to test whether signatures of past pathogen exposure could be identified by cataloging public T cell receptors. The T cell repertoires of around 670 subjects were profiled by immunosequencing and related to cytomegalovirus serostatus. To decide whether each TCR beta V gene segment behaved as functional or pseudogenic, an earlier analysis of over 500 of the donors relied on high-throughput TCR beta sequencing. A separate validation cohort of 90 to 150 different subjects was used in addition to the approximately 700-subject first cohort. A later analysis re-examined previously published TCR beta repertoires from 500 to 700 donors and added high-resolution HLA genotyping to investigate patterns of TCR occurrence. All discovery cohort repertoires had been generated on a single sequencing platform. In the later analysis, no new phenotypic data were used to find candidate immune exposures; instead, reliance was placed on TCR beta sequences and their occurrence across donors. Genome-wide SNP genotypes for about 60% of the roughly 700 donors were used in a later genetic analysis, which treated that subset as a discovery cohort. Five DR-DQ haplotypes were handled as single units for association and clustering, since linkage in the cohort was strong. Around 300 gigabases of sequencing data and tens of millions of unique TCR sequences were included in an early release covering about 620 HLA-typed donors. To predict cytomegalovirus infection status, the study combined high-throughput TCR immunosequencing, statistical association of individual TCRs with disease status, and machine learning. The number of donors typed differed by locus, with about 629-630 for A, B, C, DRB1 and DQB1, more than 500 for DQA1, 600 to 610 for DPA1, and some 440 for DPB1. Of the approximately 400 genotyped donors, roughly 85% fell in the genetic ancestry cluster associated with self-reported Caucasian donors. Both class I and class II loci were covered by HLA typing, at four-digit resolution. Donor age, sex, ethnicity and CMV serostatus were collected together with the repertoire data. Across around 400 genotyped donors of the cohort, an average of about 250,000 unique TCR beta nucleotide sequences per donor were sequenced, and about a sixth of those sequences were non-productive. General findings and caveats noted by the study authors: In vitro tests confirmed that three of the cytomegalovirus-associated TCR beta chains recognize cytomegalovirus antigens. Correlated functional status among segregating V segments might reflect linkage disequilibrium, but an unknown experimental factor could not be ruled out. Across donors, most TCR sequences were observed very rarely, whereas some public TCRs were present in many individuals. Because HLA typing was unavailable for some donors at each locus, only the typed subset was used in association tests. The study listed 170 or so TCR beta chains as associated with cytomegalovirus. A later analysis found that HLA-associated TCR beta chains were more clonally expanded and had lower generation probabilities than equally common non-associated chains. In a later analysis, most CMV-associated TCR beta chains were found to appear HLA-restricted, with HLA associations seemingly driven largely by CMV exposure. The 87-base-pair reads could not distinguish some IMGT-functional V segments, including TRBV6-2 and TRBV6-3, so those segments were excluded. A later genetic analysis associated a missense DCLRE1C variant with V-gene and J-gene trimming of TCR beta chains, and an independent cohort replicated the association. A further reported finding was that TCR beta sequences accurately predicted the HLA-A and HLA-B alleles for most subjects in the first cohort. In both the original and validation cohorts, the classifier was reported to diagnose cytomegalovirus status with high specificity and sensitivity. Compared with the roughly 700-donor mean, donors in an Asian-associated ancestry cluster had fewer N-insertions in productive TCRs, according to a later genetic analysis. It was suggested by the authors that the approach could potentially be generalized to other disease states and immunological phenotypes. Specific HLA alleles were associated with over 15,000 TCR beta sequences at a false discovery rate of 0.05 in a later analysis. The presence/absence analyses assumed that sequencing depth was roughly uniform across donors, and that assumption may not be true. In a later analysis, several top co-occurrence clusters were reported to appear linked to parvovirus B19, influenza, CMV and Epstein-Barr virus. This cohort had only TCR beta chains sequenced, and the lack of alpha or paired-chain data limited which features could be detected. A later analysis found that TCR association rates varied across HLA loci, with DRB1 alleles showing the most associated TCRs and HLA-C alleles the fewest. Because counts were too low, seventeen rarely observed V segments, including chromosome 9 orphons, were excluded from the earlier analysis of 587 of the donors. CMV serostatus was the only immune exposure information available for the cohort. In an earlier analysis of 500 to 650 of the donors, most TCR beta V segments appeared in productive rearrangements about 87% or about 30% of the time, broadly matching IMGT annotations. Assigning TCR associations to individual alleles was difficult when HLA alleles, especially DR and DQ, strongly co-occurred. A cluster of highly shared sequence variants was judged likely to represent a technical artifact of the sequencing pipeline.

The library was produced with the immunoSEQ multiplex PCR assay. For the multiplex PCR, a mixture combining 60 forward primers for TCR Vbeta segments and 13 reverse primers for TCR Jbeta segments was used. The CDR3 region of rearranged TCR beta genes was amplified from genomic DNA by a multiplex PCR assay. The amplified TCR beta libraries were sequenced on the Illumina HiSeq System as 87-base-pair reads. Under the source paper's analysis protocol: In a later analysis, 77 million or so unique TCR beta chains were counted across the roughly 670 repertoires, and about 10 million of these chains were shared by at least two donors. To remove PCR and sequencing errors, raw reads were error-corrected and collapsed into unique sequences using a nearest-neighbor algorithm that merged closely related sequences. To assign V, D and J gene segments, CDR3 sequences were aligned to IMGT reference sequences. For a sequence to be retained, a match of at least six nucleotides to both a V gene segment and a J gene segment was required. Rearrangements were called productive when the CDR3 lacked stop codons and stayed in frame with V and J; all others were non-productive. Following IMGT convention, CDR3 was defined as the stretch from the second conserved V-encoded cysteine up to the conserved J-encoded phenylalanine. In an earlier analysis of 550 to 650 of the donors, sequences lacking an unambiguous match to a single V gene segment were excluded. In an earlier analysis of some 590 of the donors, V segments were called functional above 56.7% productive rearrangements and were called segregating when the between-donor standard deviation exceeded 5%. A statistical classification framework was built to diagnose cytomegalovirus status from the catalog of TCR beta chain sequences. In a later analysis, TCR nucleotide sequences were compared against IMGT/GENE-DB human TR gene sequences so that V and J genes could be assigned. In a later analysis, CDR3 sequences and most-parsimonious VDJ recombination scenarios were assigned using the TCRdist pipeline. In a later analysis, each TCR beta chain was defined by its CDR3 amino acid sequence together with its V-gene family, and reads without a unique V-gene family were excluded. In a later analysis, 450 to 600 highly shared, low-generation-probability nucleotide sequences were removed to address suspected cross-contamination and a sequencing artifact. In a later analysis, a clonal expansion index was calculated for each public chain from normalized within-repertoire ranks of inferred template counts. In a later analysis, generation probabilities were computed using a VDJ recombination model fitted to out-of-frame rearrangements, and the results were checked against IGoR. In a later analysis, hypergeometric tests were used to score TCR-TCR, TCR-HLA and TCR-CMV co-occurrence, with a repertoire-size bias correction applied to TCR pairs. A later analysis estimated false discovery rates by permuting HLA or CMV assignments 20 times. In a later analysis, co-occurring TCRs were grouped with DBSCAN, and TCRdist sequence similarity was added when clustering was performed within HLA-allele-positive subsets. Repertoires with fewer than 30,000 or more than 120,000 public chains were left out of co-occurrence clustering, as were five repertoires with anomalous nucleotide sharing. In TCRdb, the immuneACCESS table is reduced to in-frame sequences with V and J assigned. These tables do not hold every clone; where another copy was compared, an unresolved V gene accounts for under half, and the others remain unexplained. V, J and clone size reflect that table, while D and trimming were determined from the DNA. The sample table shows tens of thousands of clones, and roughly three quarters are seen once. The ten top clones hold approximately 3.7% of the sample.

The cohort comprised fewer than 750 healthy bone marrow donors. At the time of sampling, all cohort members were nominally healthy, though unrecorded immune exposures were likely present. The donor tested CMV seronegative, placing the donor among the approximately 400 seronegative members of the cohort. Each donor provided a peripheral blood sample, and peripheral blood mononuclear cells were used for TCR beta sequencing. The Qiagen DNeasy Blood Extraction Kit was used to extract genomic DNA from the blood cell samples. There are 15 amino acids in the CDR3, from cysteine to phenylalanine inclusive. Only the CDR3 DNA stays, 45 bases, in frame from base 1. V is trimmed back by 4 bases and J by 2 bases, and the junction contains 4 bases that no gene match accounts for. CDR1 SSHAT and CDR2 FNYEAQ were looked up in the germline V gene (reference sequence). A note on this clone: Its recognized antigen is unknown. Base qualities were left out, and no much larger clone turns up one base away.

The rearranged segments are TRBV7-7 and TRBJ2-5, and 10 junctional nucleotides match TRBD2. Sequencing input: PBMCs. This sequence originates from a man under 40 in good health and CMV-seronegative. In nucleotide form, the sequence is TGTGCCAGCAGCTCCTTAGCGGGGGGACAAGAGACCCAGTACTTC. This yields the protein CASSSLAGGQETQYF.